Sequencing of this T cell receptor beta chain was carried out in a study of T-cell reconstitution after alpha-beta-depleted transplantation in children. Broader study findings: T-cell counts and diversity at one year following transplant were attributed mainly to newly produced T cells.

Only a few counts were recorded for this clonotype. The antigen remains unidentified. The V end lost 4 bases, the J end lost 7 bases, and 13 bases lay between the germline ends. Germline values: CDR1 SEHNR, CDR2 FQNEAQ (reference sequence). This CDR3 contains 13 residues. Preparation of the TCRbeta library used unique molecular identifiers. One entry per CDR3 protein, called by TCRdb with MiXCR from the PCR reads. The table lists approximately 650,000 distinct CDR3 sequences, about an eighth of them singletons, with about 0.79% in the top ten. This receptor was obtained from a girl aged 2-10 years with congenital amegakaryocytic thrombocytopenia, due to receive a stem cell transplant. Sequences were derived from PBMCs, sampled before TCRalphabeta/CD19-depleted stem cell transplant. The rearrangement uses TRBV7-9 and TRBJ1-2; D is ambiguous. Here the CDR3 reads CASSSPWPGGYTF. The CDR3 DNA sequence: TGTGCCAGCAGCTCACCCTGGCCGGGTGGCTACACCTTC. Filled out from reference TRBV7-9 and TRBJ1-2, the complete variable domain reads DTGVSQNPRHKITKRGQNVTFRCDPISEHNRLYWYRQTLGQGPEFLTYFQNEAQLEKSRLLSDRFSAERPKGSFSTLEIQRTEQGDSAMYLCASSSPWPGGYTFGSGTRLTVV.